This T cell receptor beta chain came from a study of T-cell reconstitution after alpha-beta-depleted transplantation in children (dated by TCRdb to the mid-2010s). Some background on the complete study: T-cell immune reconstitution after TCRalphabeta/CD19-depleted allogeneic hematopoietic cell transplantation in children was quantitatively tracked in the study by means of TCR repertoire profiling.

Library method: PCR. TCRdb names Illumina HiSeq 2500 as the instrument used. To normalize quantification of the TCRbeta repertoire, the TCR libraries were built with molecular barcoding that relied on unique molecular identifiers. Using fastp trimming at Q25 and MiXCR clonotype assembly, TCRdb reanalyzed the public sequencing data and kept in-frame beta chains. Entries that share a CDR3 protein sequence are merged under the most common genes and DNA. In all, the sample holds 250,000 to 350,000 distinct CDR3 sequences, and over 8% of those were seen once. The ten largest account for roughly 9.1% of the sample. According to the germline V gene, CDR1 reads SGHTA and CDR2 reads FQGTGA. The CDR3 runs 17 amino acids, cysteine and phenylalanine included. Only the CDR3 part of the read is kept: 51 bases, read in frame from the first base. A remark on this clonotype: Its antigen is currently not known. A junction boundary mismatches the germline segment, possibly from a read error.

The TCR was taken from a human donor who donated a stem cell graft to a child with SCID. The source material was PBMCs from the stem cell graft donor, sampled from the stem cell graft. This sequence uses TRBV7-3 and TRBJ2-3; the D gene is possibly TRBD2, with 7 bases matching. The DNA sequence is as follows: TGTGCCAGCAGCACCCGAGGGGGGGCATATACCACAGATAAGCAGTATTTT. This encodes CASSTRGGAYTTDKQYF.